This entry lists 20 T cell receptor beta chains sequenced from one sample in a study of PD-1 blockade in classical Hodgkin lymphoma. Here immunoSEQ multiplex PCR was the method, and the copy in TCRdb shows in-frame clones only, minus some. The table lists 18,000 or so clones, approximately 82% of them singletons. The time point was: newly diagnosed, previously untreated cHL patient sample. The authors purified CD4+ T cells from thawed PBMCs by magnetic negative selection. The material sequenced was CD4+ T cells from blood. The receptors were gathered from a human donor with classical Hodgkin lymphoma.

The V call is TRBV10-1, the J call TRBJ2-2; D remains unclear. Looked up from germline, CDR1 is WNHNN and CDR2 is SYGVQD (reference sequence). V lost 2 bases and J lost 3, with 4 bases in between. There are 13 residues in the CDR3. DNA for the CDR3: TGCGCCAGCAGTGAGCTACACACCGGGGAGCTGTTTTTT. This translates into CASSELHTGELFF.

This clone has more than one count but fewer than ten. The V gene is TRBV7-2, the J gene TRBJ2-7; D is undetermined. Germline V CDR1 and CDR2: SGHTA, FQGNSA. The V end was cut by 5 bases, the J end by 2 bases, with 4 bases between. The CDR3 loop spans 11 amino acids. The CDR3 reads CASSVTYEQYF. The CDR3 DNA reads TGTGCCAGCAGCGTCACCTACGAGCAGTACTTC.

The chain employs TRBV28 and TRBJ2-2; TRBD1 aligns across 8 bases. This CDR3 region has 16 residues. Per the germline V gene, CDR1 is MDHEN and CDR2 is SYDVKM. V lost 6 bases and J lost 8; bases outside the gene matches: 14. CDR3 in DNA: TGTGCCAGCAGATCCGGGACAGGTCTAAAACCGGGGGAGCTGTTTTTT. This sequence encodes CASRSGTGLKPGELFF.

The chain recombines TRBV5-1 with TRBJ2-7; 7 bases align to TRBD1. This CDR3 spans 15 amino acids. Germline CDR1 and CDR2: SGHRS and YFSETQ. V lost 0 bases to trimming and J lost 5 bases; unmatched junction nucleotides: 8. The CDR3 loop is CASSLEATGDDEQYF. As DNA, the CDR3 is TGCGCCAGCAGCTTGGAGGCCACAGGGGACGACGAGCAGTACTTC.

On this clone itself: Mismatch with germline at one junction end may stem from a read error. This rearrangement joins TRBV7-7 to TRBJ2-1; D possibly corresponds to TRBD2 (6 bases). The CDR3 is 16 residues long. Germline-derived CDR1 and CDR2 are SSHAT and FNYEAQ (reference sequence). The CDR3 sequence: CASSPSSGGSYNEQFF. In nucleotides, the CDR3 is TGTGCTAGCAGCCCAAGTAGCGGTGGCTCCTACAATGAGCAGTTCTTC.

The chain is built from TRBV27 and TRBJ2-7, with 7 bases that match TRBD1. Germline V gene sequence: CDR1 MNHEY, CDR2 SMNVEV (reference sequence). This CDR3 has 14 residues. V was clipped by 3 bases and J by 6 bases; unmatched bases: 8. DNA for the CDR3: TGTGCCAGCAGTTTTAGCGACAGGGACGGCGAGCAGTACTTC. This translates into CASSFSDRDGEQYF.

This chain joins TRBV6-6 and TRBJ1-5; no reliable D call. The germline V gene has CDR1 MNHNY and CDR2 SVGAGI (reference sequence). CDR3 length: 13 residues. Trimming took off 2 bases at V and 7 bases at J, with 9 bases between the two ends. DNA of the CDR3: TGTGCCAGCAGTTACGAAGACGGGCAGCCCCAGCATTTT. It specifies CASSYEDGQPQHF.

This chain connects TRBV2 to TRBJ2-7; TRBD1 agrees at 8 bases. J lost 12 bases, V lost 4 bases, and 5 bases had no gene match. Per germline, CDR1 SNHLY and CDR2 FYNNEI. The CDR3 extends over 11 amino acids. The CDR3 here is CASSGDRPVYF. The CDR3 nucleotides read TGTGCCAGCAGTGGGGACAGGCCGGTGTACTTC.

The chain uses TRBV5-1 and TRBJ2-5, with 11 bases aligning to TRBD2. The CDR3 runs to 16 residues. CDR1 and CDR2 (germline): SGHRS, YFSETQ. V gave up 4 bases and J gave up 4 bases; unmatched junction bases: 9. CDR3 nucleotides: TGCGCCAGCAGCACTCGACTAGCGGGGCCTCGAGAGACCCAGTACTTC. Translated: CASSTRLAGPRETQYF.

The rearrangement uses TRBV6-1 and TRBJ2-2; no definite D call. Germline V gives CDR1 MNHNS, CDR2 SASEGT. Trimming pared 3 bases from V and 8 bases from J, leaving 10 bases between. This CDR3 comprises 13 residues. The CDR3 DNA reads TGTGCCAGCAGTGAGAAGGGCGTAGGGGAGCTGTTTTTT. Translation gives CASSEKGVGELFF.

This chain connects TRBV27 to TRBJ2-1; D is perhaps TRBD2 (6 bases). The germline V gene encodes CDR1 MNHEY and CDR2 SMNVEV (reference sequence). The CDR3 length is 16 residues. V was trimmed by 6 bases and J by 4 bases, leaving 19 bases between them. The CDR3 loop reads CASRPAGPEGYNEQFF. The CDR3 DNA sequence: TGTGCCAGCAGGCCGGCAGGGCCGGAGGGTTACAATGAGCAGTTCTTC.

The chain recombines TRBV19 with TRBJ2-5, with a possible D match to TRBD2 (6 bases). The CDR3 runs to 14 residues. Deletions cut 6 bases from V and 5 bases from J, with 16 bases between. Per germline, CDR1 LNHDA and CDR2 SQIVND (reference sequence). CDR3 region: CASRSREVSETQYF. For the CDR3, the DNA is TGTGCCAGTAGGTCCAGGGAGGTTTCGGAGACCCAGTACTTC. The full variable domain, with the rest looked up from reference TRBV19 and TRBJ2-5, is DGGITQSPKYLFRKEGQNVTLSCEQNLNHDAMYWYRQDPGQGLRLIYYSQIVNDFQKGDIAEGYSVSREKKESFPLTVTSAQKNPTAFYLCASRSREVSETQYFGPGTRLLVL.

This clone has only one observation. V and J are TRBV5-1 and TRBJ2-7, with TRBD2 identical over 8 bases. Germline V lookup: CDR1 SGHRS, CDR2 YFSETQ. This CDR3 contains 14 residues. V lost 3 bases to trimming and J lost 3 bases; unmatched junction nucleotides: 5. The DNA of the CDR3 is TGCGCCAGCAGCTCCCGGACTAGCTTCTACGAGCAGTACTTC. Amino acids: CASSSRTSFYEQYF.

J is TRBJ1-1 and V is TRBV30; possible D gene TRBD1, 5 bases. This CDR3 spans 14 amino acids. The V gene lost 0 bases and the J gene lost 1 base, with 9 bases spanning the gap. CDR1 and CDR2 (germline): GTSNPN, SVGIG (reference sequence). The CDR3, as DNA: TGTGCCTGGAGTGTGGGACTGTGGAACACTGAAGCTTTCTTT. Translating it yields CAWSVGLWNTEAFF.

This chain connects TRBV18 to TRBJ2-7; 9 bases are shared with TRBD1. The germline gives CDR1 KGHSH, CDR2 LQKENI. After removal of 6 bases from V and 7 bases from J, the junction contained 10 bases not matched to a gene. The CDR3 consists of 14 residues. The CDR3 bases are TGTGCCAGCTCGGGGGACAGGGTCCCTCAGGAGCAGTACTTC. It is translated as CASSGDRVPQEQYF.

This clone was seen only once. The gene calls are TRBV6-1 and TRBJ1-6; D gene ambiguous. The CDR3 contains 15 residues. V was cut by 4 bases and J by 4 bases, with 11 bases left in between. Germline assignment: CDR1 MNHNS and CDR2 SASEGT. The CDR3 spells CASSGSGVYNSPLHF. Written as DNA, the CDR3 is TGTGCCAGCAGTGGAAGTGGGGTGTATAATTCACCCCTCCACTTT.

The gene calls are TRBV4-1 and TRBJ2-1, with TRBD2 matching 7 bases. This CDR3 is 12 amino acids long. Germline V CDR1 and CDR2: MGHRA, YSYEKL. V trimming: 1 base; J trimming: 9 bases; junction bases outside the gene matches: 0. The chain's CDR3 is CASSQGEGEQFF. The CDR3 nucleotides read TGCGCCAGCAGCCAAGGGGAGGGTGAGCAGTTCTTC.

This clone was seen a handful of times. The chain carries TRBV25-1 and TRBJ1-1; D ambiguous. The CDR3 covers 11 residues. Germline CDR1 MGHDK, CDR2 SYGVNS. The ends were cut back, 7 bases at V and 6 bases at J, with 9 bases in the middle. DNA for the CDR3: TGTGCCAGCACCGGGGTCTCTGAAGCTTTCTTT. Translating gives CASTGVSEAFF.

The chain carries TRBV6-1 and TRBJ2-1; 7 bases map to TRBD2. The ends lost 11 bases at V and 0 bases at J; junction bases unmatched: 7. Germline V gives CDR1 MNHNS, CDR2 SASEGT. The CDR3 is 14 amino acids. CDR3 protein: CAGSSGSSYNEQFF. CDR3 nucleotides: TGTGCCGGCTCTAGCGGAAGCTCCTACAATGAGCAGTTCTTC.

The chain uses TRBV2 and TRBJ2-7; the D is unclear. This CDR3 is 11 amino acids long. V lost 6 bases to trimming and J lost 5 bases, with 8 bases between them. Germline lookup yields CDR1 SNHLY and CDR2 FYNNEI. CDR3 DNA sequence: TGTGCCAGCAGCTACATAGACGAGCAGTACTTC. This gives the protein CASSYIDEQYF.